The source of this TCR beta chain is a study of shared clonotypes between healthy human individuals. Naive CD8 cells comprised CD45RO-negative, CCR7-positively selected cells, excluding terminally differentiated effector memory CD45RA+ cells. Clones were sequenced by immunoSEQ multiplex PCR, and TCRdb holds only the in-frame ones, with some missing. The data show about 2.2 million clones, 90% to 95% seen once. Germline CDR1 and CDR2: SGHAT and FQDESV (reference sequence). The CDR3 is 13 residues long. The trim removed 10 bases at V and 5 bases at J, leaving 6 bases unmatched. The chain recombines TRBV11-1 with TRBJ2-5; TRBD1 aligns across 11 bases. Specimen: naive CD8+ T cells from PBMCs. The origin of this receptor is a man younger than 35 in good health. Some clones in this sample may be carry-over from other donors' samples. The CDR3 nucleotides are TGTGCCACAAAGGACAGGGGGCCGGAGACCCAGTACTTC. As protein: CATKDRGPETQYF.